The clone carrying this T cell receptor beta chain was observed a few times. Its antigen is undetermined. The assay was immunoSEQ multiplex PCR, and TCRdb's table has in-frame clones only and misses some. This repertoire shows roughly 260,000 clones, approximately 90% found once; its top ten account for less than 3%. The sample originates from a study of cytomegalovirus exposure and HLA in healthy donors. Study-wide points: Most TCR sequences were uncommon, yet certain public TCRs appeared in many donors.

The CDR3 sequence is 13 residues long. With 5 bases removed from V and 2 bases from J, the gap between germline ends came to 11 bases. CDR1 and CDR2 from the germline V gene are GTSNPN and SVGIG (reference sequence). The sequenced sample was PBMCs. The gene calls are TRBV30 and TRBJ2-3; maybe TRBD2 (6 bases). This receptor was identified in a man younger than 35 in good health and CMV-seronegative. CDR3 nucleotides: TGTGCCTGGGGTAGCGGCTACACAGATACGCAGTATTTT. This gives the protein CAWGSGYTDTQYF.